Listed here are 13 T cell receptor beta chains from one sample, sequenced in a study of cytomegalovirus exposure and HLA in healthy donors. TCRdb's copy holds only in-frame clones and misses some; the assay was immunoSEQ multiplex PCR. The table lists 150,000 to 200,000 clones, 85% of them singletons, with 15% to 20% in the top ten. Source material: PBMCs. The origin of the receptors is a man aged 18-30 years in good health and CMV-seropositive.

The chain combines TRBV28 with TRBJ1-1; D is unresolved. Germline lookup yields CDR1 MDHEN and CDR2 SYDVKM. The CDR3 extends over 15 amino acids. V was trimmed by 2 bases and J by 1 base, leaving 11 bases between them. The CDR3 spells CASSLRPVKNTEAFF. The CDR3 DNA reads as TGTGCCAGCAGTTTACGTCCAGTCAAGAACACTGAAGCTTTCTTT.

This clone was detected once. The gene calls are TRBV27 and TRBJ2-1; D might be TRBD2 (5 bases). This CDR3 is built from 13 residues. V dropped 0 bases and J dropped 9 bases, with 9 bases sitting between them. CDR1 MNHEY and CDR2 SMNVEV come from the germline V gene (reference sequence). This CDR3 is CASSLSGSGEQFF. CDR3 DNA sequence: TGTGCCAGCAGTTTATCGGGGAGTGGTGAGCAGTTCTTC.

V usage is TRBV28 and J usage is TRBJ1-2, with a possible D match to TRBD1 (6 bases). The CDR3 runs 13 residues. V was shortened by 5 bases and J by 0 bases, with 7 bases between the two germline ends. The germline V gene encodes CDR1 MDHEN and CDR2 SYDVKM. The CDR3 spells CASSPGANYGYTF. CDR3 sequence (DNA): TGTGCCAGCAGTCCAGGGGCTAACTATGGCTACACCTTC.

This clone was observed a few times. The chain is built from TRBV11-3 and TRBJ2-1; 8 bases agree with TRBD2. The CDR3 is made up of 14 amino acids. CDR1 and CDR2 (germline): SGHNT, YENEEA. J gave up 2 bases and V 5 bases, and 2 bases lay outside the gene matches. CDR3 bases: TGTGCCAGCAGCGAGCGGGGGACCTACAATGAGCAGTTCTTC. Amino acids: CASSERGTYNEQFF.

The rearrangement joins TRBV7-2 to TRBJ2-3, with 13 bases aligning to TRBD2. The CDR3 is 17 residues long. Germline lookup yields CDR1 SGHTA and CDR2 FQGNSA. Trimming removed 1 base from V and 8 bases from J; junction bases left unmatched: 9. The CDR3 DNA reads TGTGCCAGCAGCTTAGGGACTAGCGGGGGTCCTCAGGGTACGCAGTATTTT. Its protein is CASSLGTSGGPQGTQYF.

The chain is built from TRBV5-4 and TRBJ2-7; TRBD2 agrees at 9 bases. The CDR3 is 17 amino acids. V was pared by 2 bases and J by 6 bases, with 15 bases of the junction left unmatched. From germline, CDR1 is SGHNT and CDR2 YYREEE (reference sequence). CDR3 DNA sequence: TGTGCCAGCAGCTTTGGAGTGGATAGCGGGGGCGGGGGCGAGCAGTACTTC. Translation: CASSFGVDSGGGGEQYF.

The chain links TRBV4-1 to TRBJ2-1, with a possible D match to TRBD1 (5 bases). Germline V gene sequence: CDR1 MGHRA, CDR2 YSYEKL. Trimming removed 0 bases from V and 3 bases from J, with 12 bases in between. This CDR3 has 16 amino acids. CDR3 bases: TGCGCCAGCAGCCAAGATGGTCGACAGAGCTACAATGAGCAGTTCTTC. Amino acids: CASSQDGRQSYNEQFF.

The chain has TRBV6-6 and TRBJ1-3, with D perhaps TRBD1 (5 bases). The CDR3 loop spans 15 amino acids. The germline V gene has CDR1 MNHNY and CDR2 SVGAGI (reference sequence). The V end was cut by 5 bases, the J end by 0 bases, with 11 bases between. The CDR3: CASSPGSYSGNTIYF. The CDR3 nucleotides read TGTGCCAGCAGTCCAGGGTCCTACTCTGGAAACACCATATATTTT.

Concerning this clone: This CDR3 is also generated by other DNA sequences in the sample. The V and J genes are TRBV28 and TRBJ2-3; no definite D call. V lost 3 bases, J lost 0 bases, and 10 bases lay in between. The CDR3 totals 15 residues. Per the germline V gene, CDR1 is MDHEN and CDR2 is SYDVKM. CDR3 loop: CASSFGGTSTDTQYF. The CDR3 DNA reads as TGTGCCAGCAGTTTTGGCGGAACCAGCACAGATACGCAGTATTTT.

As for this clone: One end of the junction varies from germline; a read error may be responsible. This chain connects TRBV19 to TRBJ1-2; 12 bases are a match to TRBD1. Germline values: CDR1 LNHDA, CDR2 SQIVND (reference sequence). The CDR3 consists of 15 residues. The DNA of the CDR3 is TGTGCCAGTAGTATCACGGGACAGGGGGCTGAAGGCTGCACCTTC. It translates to CASSITGQGAEGCTF.

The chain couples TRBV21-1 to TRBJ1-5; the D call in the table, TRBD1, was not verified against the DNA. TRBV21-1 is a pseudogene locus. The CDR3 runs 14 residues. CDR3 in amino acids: CASRSGQDHQPQHF. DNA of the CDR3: TGTGCCAGCAGGTCGGGACAGGACCATCAGCCCCAGCATTTT.

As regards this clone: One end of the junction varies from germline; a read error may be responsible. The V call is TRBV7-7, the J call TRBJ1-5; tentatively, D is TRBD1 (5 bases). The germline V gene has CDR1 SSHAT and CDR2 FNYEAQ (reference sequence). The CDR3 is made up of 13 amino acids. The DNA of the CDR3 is TGTGCTAGCAGCTTAAGTCAGGGTCAGCCCCAGCATTTT. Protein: CASSLSQGQPQHF.

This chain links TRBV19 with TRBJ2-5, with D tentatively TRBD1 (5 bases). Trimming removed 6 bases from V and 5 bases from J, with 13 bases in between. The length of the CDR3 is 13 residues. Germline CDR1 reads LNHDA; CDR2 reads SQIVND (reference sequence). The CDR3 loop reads CASRSRGTETQYF. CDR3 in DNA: TGTGCCAGTAGGAGTAGGGGAACGGAGACCCAGTACTTC. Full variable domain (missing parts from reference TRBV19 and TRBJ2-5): DGGITQSPKYLFRKEGQNVTLSCEQNLNHDAMYWYRQDPGQGLRLIYYSQIVNDFQKGDIAEGYSVSREKKESFPLTVTSAQKNPTAFYLCASRSRGTETQYFGPGTRLLVL.